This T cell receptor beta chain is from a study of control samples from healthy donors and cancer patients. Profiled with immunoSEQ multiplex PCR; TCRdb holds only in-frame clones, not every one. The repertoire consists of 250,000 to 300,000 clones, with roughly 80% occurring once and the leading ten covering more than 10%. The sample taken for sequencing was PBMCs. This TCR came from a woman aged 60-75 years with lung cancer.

The CDR3 region has the DNA TGCGCCAGCAGCTTGCCCGATGAGACCGAGCAGTTCTTC. Translation gives CASSLPDETEQFF. J is TRBJ2-1 and V is TRBV5-1; D unresolved. Trimming cost V 1 base and J 10 bases, with 12 bases left between them. The CDR3 covers 13 residues. Germline V gives CDR1 SGHRS, CDR2 YFSETQ.